The 9 T cell receptor beta chains reported below all come from one sample, sequenced in a study of vaccination effects on CD4 cells after COVID-19. Their target antigens are unknown. ViraFEST used viral peptide pools to expand antigen-specific CD4+ T cells before sequencing. Subsequent to 10 days of culture, CD4+ T cells were isolated. None of these healthy vaccinees had been infected with SARS-CoV-2 before vaccination. Clones were sequenced by immunoSEQ multiplex PCR, and TCRdb holds only the in-frame ones, with some missing. This table holds some 68,000 clones, approximately 79% found once. Source: CD4+ T cells from PBMCs cultured with HCoV-OC43 spike peptides, taken before COVID-19 vaccination. Subset defined: HCoV-OC43 spike overlapping peptide pool stimulation. The receptors here all came from a human donor who received a COVID-19 vaccine.

Comments on this clone: A junction boundary mismatches the germline segment, possibly from a read error. The chain uses TRBV6-2 or TRBV6-3 and TRBJ1-3; tentatively, D is TRBD1 (5 bases). The CDR3 is made up of 18 amino acids. Per germline, CDR1 MNHEY and CDR2 SVGEGT. The chain's CDR3 is CASTYSPGRGFSGNTIYF. Written as DNA, the CDR3 is TGTGCCAGCACTTACTCGCCCGGGAGGGGCTTCTCTGGAAACACCATATATTTT.

The chain couples TRBV27 to TRBJ2-3; D not resolved. Per the germline V gene, CDR1 is MNHEY and CDR2 is SMNVEV (reference sequence). This CDR3 region has 16 residues. V was pared by 3 bases and J by 5 bases, with 18 bases between. The CDR3, as DNA: TGTGCCAGCAGTTTGTCAAACCCTTCCCCTGGAGATACGCAGTATTTT. Amino acid sequence: CASSLSNPSPGDTQYF.

This chain's CDR3 is CASTPGSNYGYTF. In DNA, the CDR3 is TGTGCCAGCACCCCGGGCAGTAACTATGGCTACACCTTC. The V call is TRBV12-3 or TRBV12-4, the J call TRBJ1-2; D is unclear. V lost 7 bases and J 1 base, leaving 10 bases between the germline ends. This CDR3 contains 13 residues.

The V gene is TRBV28, the J gene TRBJ2-1, with D hard to call. With 6 bases removed from V and 4 bases from J, the gap between germline ends came to 19 bases. From germline, CDR1 is MDHEN and CDR2 SYDVKM. The CDR3 is 16 residues long. The CDR3, as DNA: TGTGCCAGCAGCCCCACCCGAGACTCACGGTACAATGAGCAGTTCTTC. Residues: CASSPTRDSRYNEQFF.

This chain joins TRBV30 and TRBJ1-3, with unresolved D. The germline gives CDR1 GTSNPN, CDR2 SVGIG (reference sequence). This CDR3 contains 15 residues. V lost 3 bases, J lost 2 bases, and 14 bases lay in between. The CDR3 loop is CAWSPGRVTGNTIYF. The CDR3 DNA is TGTGCCTGGAGCCCCGGGCGGGTAACTGGAAACACCATATATTTT. Variable domain in full (rest from reference TRBV30 and TRBJ1-3): SQTIHQWPATLVQPVGSPLSLECTVEGTSNPNLYWYRQAAGRGLQLLFYSVGIGQISSEVPQNLSASRPQDRQFILSSKKLLLSDSGFYLCAWSPGRVTGNTIYFGEGSWLTVV.

The chain carries TRBV18 and TRBJ2-5, with D unclear. Trimming shortened V by 1 base and J by 5 bases, and 5 bases separated the two germline ends. The CDR3 length is 12 residues. Germline CDR1 reads KGHSH; CDR2 reads LQKENI. The chain's CDR3 is CASSPRLETQYF. DNA of the CDR3: TGTGCCAGCTCACCACGGTTGGAGACCCAGTACTTC.

Written as DNA, the CDR3 is TGCGCCAGCAGTCGGACGGGGGATAGCAATCAGCCCCAGCATTTT. Its protein is CASSRTGDSNQPQHF. V and J are TRBV4-3 and TRBJ1-5, with a weak D call TRBD1 (5 bases). The V and J ends lost 6 bases and 0 bases respectively, with 12 bases between them. The germline gives CDR1 LGHNA, CDR2 YSLEER. The CDR3 has 15 residues.

This clone was seen only a few times. The chain couples TRBV5-1 to TRBJ2-2; TRBD2 matches 9 bases. CDR1 is SGHRS and CDR2 is YFSETQ in the germline V gene. The trim removed 4 bases at V and 5 bases at J, leaving 9 bases unmatched. The CDR3 sequence is 16 residues long. CDR3 region: CASSTSLAGLTGELFF. The CDR3 nucleotides read TGCGCCAGCAGCACCTCCCTAGCGGGGCTTACCGGGGAGCTGTTTTTT.

The genes are TRBV5-1 and TRBJ1-1; 9 nucleotides line up with TRBD1. Germline CDR1 is SGHRS and CDR2 is YFSETQ. The CDR3 has 15 amino acids. V was pared by 4 bases and J by 11 bases, with 15 bases of the junction left unmatched. CDR3 amino acids: CASSPDTDRGIWAFF. The DNA of the CDR3 is TGCGCCAGCAGCCCGGACACGGACAGGGGAATTTGGGCTTTCTTT.